A selection of T cell receptor beta chains follows, all from one sample in a study of identical twins. A single record per CDR3 protein comes from TCRdb applying MiXCR to the 5' RACE reads. Of around 490,000 distinct CDR3 sequences listed, approximately 20% are singletons. These data also formed part of another study, on yellow fever vaccine responses in identical twins.

Sequenced material: CD4+ T cells sorted from blood. These receptors all stem from a woman under 30 in good health. CDR3s include the opening cysteine and the closing phenylalanine or tryptophan. Each record gives: clone size, V gene, J gene, D gene, CDR3 protein, CDR3 DNA. A D gene is named only where the DNA matches it firmly. Size is omitted from some rows. Given values are once, few, many or a class for expanded clones.

clone_size: .; v_call: TRBV29-1; j_call: TRBJ2-7; d_call: .; cdr3_aa: CSVGHTAYEQYF; cdr3_nt: TGCAGCGTTGGTCACACCGCCTACGAGCAGTACTTC
clone_size: .; v_call: TRBV2; j_call: TRBJ1-1; d_call: .; cdr3_aa: CASNRQDTEAFF; cdr3_nt: TGTGCCAGCAACCGGCAGGACACTGAAGCTTTCTTT
clone_size: .; v_call: TRBV7-9; j_call: TRBJ1-3; d_call: .; cdr3_aa: CASSLENGNTIYF; cdr3_nt: TGTGCCAGCAGCTTAGAAAATGGAAACACCATATATTTT
clone_size: .; v_call: TRBV3-1; j_call: TRBJ1-1; d_call: .; cdr3_aa: CASSQSGDTEAFF; cdr3_nt: TGTGCCAGCAGTCAATCTGGGGACACTGAAGCTTTCTTT
clone_size: .; v_call: TRBV3-1; j_call: TRBJ2-7; d_call: .; cdr3_aa: CASSQAGYYEQYF; cdr3_nt: TGTGCCAGCAGCCAAGCAGGGTATTACGAGCAGTACTTC
clone_size: .; v_call: TRBV5-1; j_call: TRBJ2-1; d_call: .; cdr3_aa: CASSPGGLASNEQFF; cdr3_nt: TGCGCCAGCAGCCCTGGAGGGTTGGCCTCTAATGAGCAGTTCTTC
clone_size: .; v_call: TRBV5-5; j_call: TRBJ2-4; d_call: .; cdr3_aa: CASSLVAGGNIQYF; cdr3_nt: TGTGCCAGCAGCTTGGTTGCAGGTGGGAACATTCAGTACTTC
clone_size: .; v_call: TRBV5-1; j_call: TRBJ2-2; d_call: TRBD2; cdr3_aa: CASSLVPSGMNTGELFF; cdr3_nt: TGCGCCAGCAGCTTGGTTCCTAGCGGGATGAACACCGGGGAGCTGTTTTTT
clone_size: .; v_call: TRBV24-1; j_call: TRBJ2-7; d_call: .; cdr3_aa: CATSDWMYF; cdr3_nt: TGTGCCACCAGTGATTGGATGTACTTC
clone_size: .; v_call: TRBV14; j_call: TRBJ1-1; d_call: TRBD1; cdr3_aa: CASSQGGQAVFSEAFF; cdr3_nt: TGTGCCAGCAGCCAAGGGGGACAGGCGGTATTTTCCGAAGCTTTCTTT
clone_size: .; v_call: TRBV6-5; j_call: TRBJ2-5; d_call: .; cdr3_aa: CASSYSMAPPATQYF; cdr3_nt: TGTGCCAGCAGTTACTCGATGGCCCCCCCGGCGACCCAGTACTTC
clone_size: few; v_call: TRBV7-9; j_call: TRBJ2-5; d_call: .; cdr3_aa: CASSPGAQQETQYF; cdr3_nt: TGTGCCAGCAGCCCGGGAGCTCAGCAAGAGACCCAGTACTTC
clone_size: .; v_call: TRBV12-3/TRBV12-4; j_call: TRBJ2-1; d_call: .; cdr3_aa: CASTSGLRRNEQFF; cdr3_nt: TGTGCCAGCACCTCCGGACTAAGAAGAAATGAGCAGTTCTTC
clone_size: many; v_call: TRBV7-3; j_call: TRBJ2-2; d_call: TRBD1; cdr3_aa: CASSLSRDRANTGELFF; cdr3_nt: TGTGCCAGCAGCTTATCGCGGGACAGGGCTAACACCGGGGAGCTGTTTTTT
clone_size: .; v_call: TRBV15; j_call: TRBJ2-3; d_call: .; cdr3_aa: CATTRDRGRTGPDTQYF; cdr3_nt: TGTGCCACCACCAGAGATAGGGGGAGAACAGGGCCAGATACGCAGTATTTT
clone_size: .; v_call: TRBV27; j_call: TRBJ2-1; d_call: TRBD2; cdr3_aa: CASRQAGVGGNEQFF; cdr3_nt: TGTGCCAGCAGACAAGCGGGAGTGGGTGGAAATGAGCAGTTCTTC
clone_size: .; v_call: TRBV12-3/TRBV12-4; j_call: TRBJ2-1; d_call: .; cdr3_aa: CASSSRLQQFF; cdr3_nt: TGTGCCAGCAGTTCCAGACTACAGCAGTTCTTC
clone_size: .; v_call: TRBV20-1; j_call: TRBJ2-5; d_call: TRBD2; cdr3_aa: CSARRGGSTETQYF; cdr3_nt: TGCAGTGCTAGACGGGGAGGGAGTACGGAGACCCAGTACTTC
clone_size: .; v_call: TRBV27; j_call: TRBJ1-5; d_call: .; cdr3_aa: CASRPLEQPQHF; cdr3_nt: TGTGCCAGCAGGCCCCTAGAGCAGCCCCAGCATTTT
clone_size: few; v_call: TRBV5-1; j_call: TRBJ2-2; d_call: TRBD1; cdr3_aa: CASRRGQGETGELFF; cdr3_nt: TGCGCCAGCAGACGTGGACAGGGGGAAACCGGGGAGCTGTTTTTT